These T cell receptor beta chains were read from a single sample in a study of OX40 agonist ivuxolimab in advanced cancers. Using immunoSEQ multiplex PCR, the repertoire was profiled, and TCRdb retains in-frame clones only, with some absent. Of some 57,000 clones listed, about 84% are singletons. The starting material was CD4+ or CD8+ T cells sorted from blood, obtained in a trial of the OX40 agonist ivuxolimab. The receptors stem from an adult with an advanced solid tumor such as melanoma, head and neck, liver or kidney cancer. Each CDR3 is given with its conserved first and last residue. A D gene is named only where the DNA matches it firmly. Some rows mark clone size as missing; the rest say once, few, many or name a class of expanded clone.

>TRBJ2-2|15|TRBD2|TRBV6-1|once
TGTGCCAGCGGGGAGGGGAATTTGAACACCGGGGAGCTGTTTTTT
CASGEGNLNTGELFF
>TRBJ1-5|15|NA|TRBV28|NA
TGTGCCACCCTAGGTGGGTACTATAGCAATCAGCCCCAGCATTTT
CATLGGYYSNQPQHF
>TRBJ2-1|15|TRBD1|TRBV11-3|NA
TGTGCCAGCAGCTTACCAGGGGGTGGCGGCGATGAGCAGTTCTTC
CASSLPGGGGDEQFF
>TRBJ1-2|15|TRBD1|TRBV27|NA
TGTGCCAGCAGTCCAGGGGGGGGACCTATCTATGGCTACACCTTC
CASSPGGGPIYGYTF
>TRBJ1-5|16|NA|TRBV19|NA
TGTGCCAGTAGTATAGGTGGGTTTGCTGGCAATCAGCCCCAGCATTTT
CASSIGGFAGNQPQHF
>TRBJ1-6|14|NA|TRBV6-5|NA
TGTGCCAGCAGTTCAGGTAGAGAAAATTCACCCCTCCACTTT
CASSSGRENSPLHF
>TRBJ1-4|17|NA|TRBV18|NA
TGTGCCAGCTCACTAACGAGCCTGGGTGCGGCTAATGAAAAACTGTTTTTT
CASSLTSLGAANEKLFF
>TRBJ1-3|13|TRBD1|TRBV6-1|NA
TGTGCCACCAAGGACAGGGGAACGGACACCATATATTTT
CATKDRGTDTIYF
>TRBJ2-3|14|NA|TRBV27|NA
TGTGCCAGCAGGCAAGCTCTGACAGGAGATACGCAGTATTTT
CASRQALTGDTQYF
>TRBJ2-5|15|TRBD2|TRBV6-5|once
TGTGCCAGCAGTTATCCCAGCGGGGGCCAAGAGACCCAGTACTTC
CASSYPSGGQETQYF
>TRBJ2-7|17|TRBD1|TRBV4-1|NA
TGCGCCAGCAGCCAAGATTCCTGGACAGGCGACTCCTACGAGCAGTACTTC
CASSQDSWTGDSYEQYF
>TRBJ2-7|15|NA|TRBV21-1|NA
TGTGCCAGCAGCATGCCGCGACAGGACCTCTACGAGCAGTACTTC
CASSMPRQDLYEQYF
>TRBJ2-3|15|TRBD2|TRBV9|once
TGTGCCAGCAGCGAGCGGGGCGGAAGGACAGATACGCAGTATTTT
CASSERGGRTDTQYF
>TRBJ2-1|14|TRBD1|TRBV5-1|NA
TGCGCCAGCGGCGCGGGACAGGGGGGTAGTGAGCAGTTCTTC
CASGAGQGGSEQFF